This TCR beta chain appears in the sequencing data of a study of CD4 T cells in relation to SARS-CoV-2 and coronaviruses. Study-level background: TCR beta CDR3s were sequenced after 10-day antigen culture of PBMCs.

With respect to this clone: The antigen remains unidentified.

Germline values: CDR1 MGHRA, CDR2 YSYEKL. The trim removed 0 bases at V and 4 bases at J, leaving 8 bases unmatched. This CDR3 has 16 residues. Before the COVID-19 pandemic, during about 2011-2019, CD4+ T cells were taken from unexposed donors. After about ten days of culture, CD4+ T cells were isolated. Assay: immunoSEQ multiplex PCR; the TCRdb copy retains only in-frame clones and omits some. The data hold about 20,000 clones, with around four fifths observed a single time. Sequenced: CD4+ T cells from PBMCs, cultured in vitro. The receptor comes from a human donor in good health. This chain connects TRBV4-1 to TRBJ2-7; TRBD2 aligns across 8 bases. Here the CDR3 reads CASSQETSGSRYEQYF. The CDR3 DNA sequence: TGCGCCAGCAGCCAAGAAACCAGCGGGAGTAGGTACGAGCAGTACTTC.